This T cell receptor (beta chain) was retrieved from a study of ipilimumab plus nivolumab after autologous stem cell transplantation. Ipilimumab, 1 mg/kg, started 14 to 28 days after autologous transplant. The table came from immunoSEQ multiplex PCR; TCRdb's copy has only in-frame clones and leaves some out. The sample has about 3,500 clones; around 90% are singletons. With 7 bases clipped from V and 5 bases from J, the junction kept 18 bases outside the gene matches. This CDR3 comprises 17 residues. The V gene's germline CDR1 is SGHRS and CDR2 YFSETQ. This TCR came from a male donor with multiple myeloma. The specimen comprised PBMCs, sampled in a trial of ipilimumab plus nivolumab as post-transplant consolidation. The rearrangement uses TRBV5-1 and TRBJ2-7; 10 bases line up with TRBD1. The CDR3: CASRSLPVGTGADEQYF. In DNA form, the CDR3 reads TGCGCCAGCCGGTCACTACCCGTTGGGACAGGGGCTGACGAGCAGTACTTC.